This T cell receptor beta chain was profiled in a study of identical twins. This clonotype was seen more than once but under ten times. Its antigen is undetermined. Whole-study results and caveats: Invariant MAIT and iNKT cells could partly confound zero-insertion analyses. The study based its conclusions on cross-sectional statistical analysis and did not follow the same donors. Fewer insertions were carried by abundant cord blood beta clonotypes, but none was seen in memory repertoires.

Germline V gives CDR1 LGHDT, CDR2 YNNKEL (reference sequence). Trimming pared 6 bases from V and 2 bases from J, leaving 11 bases between. This CDR3 has 14 residues. A single record per CDR3 protein comes from TCRdb applying MiXCR to the 5' RACE reads. The data show more than 200,000 distinct CDR3 sequences, with around 10% seen just once and just over 5% held by the top ten. The TCR sequence derives from a woman between 18 and 29 years old in good health. The chain joins TRBV3-1 to TRBJ1-5; D possibly corresponds to TRBD1 (5 bases). Sequencing used memory (CD45RO+) T cells sorted from blood. The CDR3 nucleotides read TGTGCCAGCAGTAGGGGTGGCGGCAATCAGCCCCAGCATTTT. Encoded protein: CASSRGGGNQPQHF.